The 18 T cell receptor beta chains in this list originate from one sample, sequenced in a study of cytotoxic CD8 clonotypes in ibrutinib-treated CLL. Repertoires were generated with immunoSEQ multiplex PCR, while TCRdb's copy carries only in-frame clones and drops some. The table lists tens of thousands of clones, roughly 50% of them singletons. The input for sequencing was PBMCs, taken after 12 months of ibrutinib treatment. Receptors were obtained from a human donor with chronic lymphocytic leukemia.

The chain carries TRBV29-1 and TRBJ2-7; the D gene could be TRBD1 or TRBD2 (5 bases each). V was shortened by 0 bases and J by 2 bases, with 20 bases between the two germline ends. The CDR3 spans 17 residues. Germline CDR1 SQVTM, CDR2 ANQGSEA. The CDR3 sequence: CSVEDRSNRGAPYEQYF. Here the CDR3 DNA reads TGCAGCGTTGAAGATAGGTCCAACCGAGGGGCGCCCTACGAGCAGTACTTC.

This clone was picked up a small number of times. This chain links TRBV6-4 with TRBJ2-5; a possible D gene is TRBD2 (6 bases). The CDR3 is 15 amino acids. The V end was cut by 6 bases, the J end by 1 base, with 15 bases between. Germline V gene sequence: CDR1 MRHNA, CDR2 SNTAGT. The CDR3 sequence is CASRAGRWAQETQYF. CDR3 DNA: TGTGCCAGCAGAGCGGGTAGGTGGGCCCAAGAGACCCAGTACTTC.

This clone has more than one count but fewer than ten. The CDR3 region has the DNA TGCGCCAGCAGCCGGAATGACAGGTCTGTTGTCCCCCAGCATTTT. Protein sequence: CASSRNDRSVVPQHF. The gene calls are TRBV4-1 and TRBJ1-5; D might be TRBD1 (6 bases). CDR3 length: 15 amino acids. Germline lookup yields CDR1 MGHRA and CDR2 YSYEKL. The ends were cut back, 4 bases at V and 10 bases at J, with 20 bases in the middle.

Relative to its sample, this clone is medium-sized. This chain joins TRBV15 and TRBJ1-6; D remains unclear. The CDR3 totals 17 residues. The V end lost 0 bases, the J end lost 1 base, and 10 bases lay between the germline ends. Germline V CDR1 and CDR2: LNHNV, YYDKDF (reference sequence). CDR3 loop: CATSRDLRGSYNSPLHF. The CDR3 DNA is TGTGCCACCAGCAGAGATCTGCGGGGTTCCTATAATTCACCCCTCCACTTT.

The CDR3 is CASIPGINNQPQHF. In DNA, the CDR3 is TGTGCCAGCATTCCGGGCATAAACAATCAGCCCCAGCATTTT. The gene calls are TRBV28 and TRBJ1-5; D not certain. From germline, CDR1 is MDHEN and CDR2 SYDVKM. The V and J ends lost 7 bases and 3 bases respectively, with 13 bases between them. The CDR3 runs 14 residues.

V is TRBV5-4 and J is TRBJ1-2, with 7 bases aligning to TRBD1. Germline assignment: CDR1 SGHNT and CDR2 YYREEE (reference sequence). CDR3 length equals 13 residues. Trimming at V came to 5 bases and at J to 4 bases, leaving 5 bases not matched to a gene. The DNA of the CDR3 is TGTGCCAGCAGTGGACAGGCCCTCTATGGCTACACCTTC. Translated, it gives CASSGQALYGYTF.

The table lists this clone with a few counts. This chain uses TRBV18 with TRBJ2-1, with 9 positions matching TRBD2. V shed 1 base and J 3 bases; nucleotides not matched to a gene: 7. The CDR3 is made up of 17 amino acids. From germline, CDR1 is KGHSH and CDR2 LQKENI. The CDR3 coding sequence is TGTGCCAGCTCACCACTGATCCTGACTAGCGGCTACAATGAGCAGTTCTTC. This sequence encodes CASSPLILTSGYNEQFF.

J is TRBJ1-2 and V is TRBV6-5; maybe TRBD1 (6 bases). The V end lost 2 bases, the J end lost 9 bases, and 13 bases lay between the germline ends. Germline V gene lookup returns CDR1 MNHEY and CDR2 SVGAGI. The CDR3 is made up of 13 amino acids. For the CDR3, the DNA is TGTGCCAGCAGTTACACCACCCGGGACAGCTACACCTTC. Translation gives CASSYTTRDSYTF.

The chain joins TRBV7-2 to TRBJ2-7; D could derive from TRBD1 or TRBD2 (5 bases each). Germline CDR1 reads SGHTA; CDR2 reads FQGNSA. This CDR3 region has 13 residues. V was clipped by 1 base and J by 5 bases, with 9 bases between them. The CDR3 coding sequence is TGTGCCAGCAGCTTAGTTGGGGGTAACGAGCAGTACGTC. It yields the protein CASSLVGGNEQYV.

This clone was observed a few times. The gene calls are TRBV6-4 and TRBJ1-1, with 7 bases matching TRBD1. This CDR3 region has 13 residues. V gave up 9 bases and J gave up 3 bases; unmatched junction bases: 7. Germline CDR1 reads MRHNA; CDR2 reads SNTAGT. The CDR3 DNA reads TGTGCCAGATACAGGGGAAATGACACTGAAGCTTTCTTT. Its translation: CARYRGNDTEAFF.

This clone was detected many times. This rearrangement joins TRBV5-5 to TRBJ2-3; D is unresolved. Germline V gene sequence: CDR1 SGHKS, CDR2 YYEKEE (reference sequence). The CDR3 runs 15 residues. The V end was cut by 4 bases, the J end by 0 bases, with 12 bases between. CDR3 in amino acids: CASSTLPLSTDTQYF. CDR3 nucleotide sequence: TGTGCCAGCAGCACATTACCACTAAGCACAGATACGCAGTATTTT.

V gene TRBV19 combines with J gene TRBJ2-3; possible D gene TRBD2, 6 bases. The germline V gene encodes CDR1 LNHDA and CDR2 SQIVND (reference sequence). The CDR3 extends over 18 amino acids. V lost 3 bases, J lost 1 base, and 20 bases lay in between. CDR3 in amino acids: CASSMDTGLGVGTDTQYF. The CDR3 DNA is TGTGCCAGTAGTATGGACACGGGACTCGGGGTGGGCACAGATACGCAGTATTTT. Full variable domain (rest looked up from reference TRBV19 and TRBJ2-3): DGGITQSPKYLFRKEGQNVTLSCEQNLNHDAMYWYRQDPGQGLRLIYYSQIVNDFQKGDIAEGYSVSREKKESFPLTVTSAQKNPTAFYLCASSMDTGLGVGTDTQYFGPGTRLTVL.

This clone was seen many times. V and J are TRBV27 and TRBJ1-3; the D gene is possibly TRBD1 (6 bases). This CDR3 spans 14 amino acids. CDR1 and CDR2 from the germline V gene are MNHEY and SMNVEV (reference sequence). Trimming stripped 4 bases from V and 5 bases from J, with 12 bases between. The CDR3 nucleotides are TGTGCCAGCAGTTCCCAGGGGCTTAGAAACACCATATATTTT. This encodes CASSSQGLRNTIYF.

CDR3 sequence: CASIPTGGLYEQYF. In DNA, the CDR3 is TGTGCCAGCATCCCGACAGGAGGCCTCTACGAGCAGTACTTC. The chain has TRBV7-9 and TRBJ2-7; D may be TRBD1 (6 bases). Per the germline V gene, CDR1 is SEHNR and CDR2 is FQNEAQ (reference sequence). V was cut by 7 bases and J by 3 bases, with 16 bases left in between. This CDR3 is 14 amino acids long.

The rearrangement uses TRBV5-1 and TRBJ2-1; TRBD2 is a possible D gene (7 bases). The CDR3 length is 14 residues. The ends were cut back, 6 bases at V and 9 bases at J, with 19 bases in the middle. Germline V gene sequence: CDR1 SGHRS, CDR2 YFSETQ. The CDR3 DNA reads as TGCGCCAGCAATGACGGGGGGCAATTGGGTGAGCAGTTCTTC. It is translated as CASNDGGQLGEQFF.

This chain joins TRBV28 and TRBJ2-6; the D is unclear. Germline CDR1 is MDHEN and CDR2 is SYDVKM. The CDR3 has 15 amino acids. Between the trimmed V and J ends, which lost 4 bases and 2 bases, there was a span of 9 bases. The CDR3 spells CASSSLVAGANVLTF. The CDR3 DNA is TGTGCCAGCAGTTCCTTAGTAGCTGGGGCCAACGTCCTGACTTTC.

The V call is TRBV6-1, the J call TRBJ1-4; perhaps TRBD1 as D (6 bases). Trimming pared 4 bases from V and 6 bases from J, leaving 21 bases between. Germline V CDR1 and CDR2: MNHNS, SASEGT. The CDR3 totals 17 residues. The CDR3 coding sequence is TGTGCCAGCAGTGGACTCAAGAGGGGGGAGGCGGATGAAAAACTGTTTTTT. This sequence encodes CASSGLKRGEADEKLFF.

This clone came up once. V usage is TRBV7-9 and J usage is TRBJ2-3, with 8 bases aligning to TRBD2. This CDR3 spans 18 amino acids. The J segment lost 13 bases and the V segment lost 1 base, leaving 22 bases of the junction unmatched. Germline V gene sequence: CDR1 SEHNR, CDR2 FQNEAQ (reference sequence). Written as DNA, the CDR3 is TGTGCCAGCAGCTTAGATGCGGCGGGGGGAACCTACACACCTCGGGAGTATTTT. It yields the protein CASSLDAAGGTYTPREYF.